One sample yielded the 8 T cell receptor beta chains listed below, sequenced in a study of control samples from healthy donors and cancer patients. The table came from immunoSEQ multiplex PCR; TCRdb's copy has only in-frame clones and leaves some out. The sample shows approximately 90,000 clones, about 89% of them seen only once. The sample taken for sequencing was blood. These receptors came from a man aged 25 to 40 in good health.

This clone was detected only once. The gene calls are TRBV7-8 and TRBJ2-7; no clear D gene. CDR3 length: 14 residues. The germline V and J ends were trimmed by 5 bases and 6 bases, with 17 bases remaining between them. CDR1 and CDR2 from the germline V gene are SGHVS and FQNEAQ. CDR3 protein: CASSKQSTPGEQYV. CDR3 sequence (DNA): TGTGCCAGCAGCAAACAGAGCACCCCAGGCGAGCAGTACGTC.

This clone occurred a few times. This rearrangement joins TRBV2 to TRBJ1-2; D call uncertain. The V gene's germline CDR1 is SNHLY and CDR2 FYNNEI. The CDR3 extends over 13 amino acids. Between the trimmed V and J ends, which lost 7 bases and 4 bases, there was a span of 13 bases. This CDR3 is CASIVEGSYGYTF. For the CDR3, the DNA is TGTGCCAGCATAGTCGAAGGGTCCTATGGCTACACCTTC.

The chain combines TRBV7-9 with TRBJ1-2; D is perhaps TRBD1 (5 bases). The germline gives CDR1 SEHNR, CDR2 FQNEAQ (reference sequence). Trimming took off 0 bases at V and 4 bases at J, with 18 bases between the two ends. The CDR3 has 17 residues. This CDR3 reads CASSLAGGPQGGYGYTF. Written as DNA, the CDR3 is TGTGCCAGCAGCTTAGCGGGTGGTCCGCAGGGAGGCTATGGCTACACCTTC.

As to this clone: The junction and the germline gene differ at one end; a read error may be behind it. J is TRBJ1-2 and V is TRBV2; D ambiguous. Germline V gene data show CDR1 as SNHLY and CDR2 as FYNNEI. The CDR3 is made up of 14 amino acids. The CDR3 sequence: CASSEDTPPGGYTF. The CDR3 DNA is TGTGCCAGCAGCGAAGATACCCCGCCGGGCGGCTACACCTTC.

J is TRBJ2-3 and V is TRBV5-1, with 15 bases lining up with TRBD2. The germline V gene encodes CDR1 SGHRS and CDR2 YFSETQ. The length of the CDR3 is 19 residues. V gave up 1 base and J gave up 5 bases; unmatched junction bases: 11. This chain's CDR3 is CASSLSSRTSGGAVDTQYF. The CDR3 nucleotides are TGCGCCAGCAGCTTGTCCTCCCGGACTAGCGGGGGGGCGGTAGATACGCAGTATTTT.

The CDR3 here is CASRTRTGFGGYTF. The CDR3 coding sequence is TGTGCCAGCAGAACCCGAACAGGGTTCGGAGGCTACACCTTC. V gene TRBV6-4 combines with J gene TRBJ1-2; TRBD1 might be the D (6 bases). Germline lookup yields CDR1 MRHNA and CDR2 SNTAGT. CDR3 size: 14 residues. The V gene lost 6 bases and the J gene lost 8 bases, with 19 bases spanning the gap.

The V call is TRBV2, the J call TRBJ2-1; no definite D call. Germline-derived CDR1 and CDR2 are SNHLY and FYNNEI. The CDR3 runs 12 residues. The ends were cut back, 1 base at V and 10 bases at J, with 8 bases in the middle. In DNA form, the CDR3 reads TGTGCCAGCAGTGAAGGGCGGCAAGAGCAGTTCTTC. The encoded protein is CASSEGRQEQFF.

CDR3 residues: CASSERGTDTQYF. CDR3 in DNA: TGTGCCAGCAGTGAGAGGGGCACAGATACGCAGTATTTT. The chain links TRBV6-1 to TRBJ2-3; TRBD2 might be the D (5 bases). Trimming pared 3 bases from V and 1 base from J, leaving 5 bases between. CDR3 size: 13 residues. CDR1 MNHNS and CDR2 SASEGT come from the germline V gene.